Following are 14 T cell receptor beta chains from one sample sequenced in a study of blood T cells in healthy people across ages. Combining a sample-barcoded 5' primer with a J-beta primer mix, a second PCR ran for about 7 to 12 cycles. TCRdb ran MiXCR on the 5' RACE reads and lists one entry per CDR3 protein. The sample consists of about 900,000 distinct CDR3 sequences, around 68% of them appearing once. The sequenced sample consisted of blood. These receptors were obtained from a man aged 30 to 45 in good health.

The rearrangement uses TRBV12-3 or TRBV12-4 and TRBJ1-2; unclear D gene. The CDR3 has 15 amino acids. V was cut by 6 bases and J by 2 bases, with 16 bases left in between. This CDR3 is CASRQRERPNYGYTF. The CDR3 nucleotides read TGTGCCAGCAGGCAAAGGGAGAGGCCCAACTATGGCTACACCTTC.

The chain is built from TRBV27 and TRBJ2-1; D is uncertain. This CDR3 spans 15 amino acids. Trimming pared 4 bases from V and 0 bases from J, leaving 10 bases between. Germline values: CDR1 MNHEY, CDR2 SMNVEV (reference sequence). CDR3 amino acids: CASSSRVSSYNEQFF. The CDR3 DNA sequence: TGTGCCAGCAGTTCTAGAGTAAGCTCCTACAATGAGCAGTTCTTC.

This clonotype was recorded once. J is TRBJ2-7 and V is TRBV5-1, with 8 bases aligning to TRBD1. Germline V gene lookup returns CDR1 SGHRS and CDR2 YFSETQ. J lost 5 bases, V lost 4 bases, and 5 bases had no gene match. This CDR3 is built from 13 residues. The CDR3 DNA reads TGCGCCAGCAGCAGCAGGGGGCATCACGAGCAGTACTTC. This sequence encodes CASSSRGHHEQYF.

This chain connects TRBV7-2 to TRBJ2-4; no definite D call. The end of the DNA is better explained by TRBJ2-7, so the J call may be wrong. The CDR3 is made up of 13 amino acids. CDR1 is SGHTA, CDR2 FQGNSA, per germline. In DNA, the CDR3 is TGTGCCAGCAGCTTAGTCAGGAACCACGAGCAGTACTTC. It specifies CASSLVRNHEQYF.

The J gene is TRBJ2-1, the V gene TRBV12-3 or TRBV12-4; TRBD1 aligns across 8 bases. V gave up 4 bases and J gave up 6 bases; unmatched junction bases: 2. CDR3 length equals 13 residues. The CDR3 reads CASSWTGFNEQFF. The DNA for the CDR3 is TGTGCCAGCAGTTGGACAGGGTTCAATGAGCAGTTCTTC.

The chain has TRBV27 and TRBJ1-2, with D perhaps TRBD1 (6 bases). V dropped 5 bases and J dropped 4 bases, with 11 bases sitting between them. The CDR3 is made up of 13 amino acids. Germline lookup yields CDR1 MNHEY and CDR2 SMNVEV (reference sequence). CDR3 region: CASSVKGGYGYTF. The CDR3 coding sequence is TGTGCCAGCAGTGTTAAGGGGGGCTATGGCTACACCTTC.

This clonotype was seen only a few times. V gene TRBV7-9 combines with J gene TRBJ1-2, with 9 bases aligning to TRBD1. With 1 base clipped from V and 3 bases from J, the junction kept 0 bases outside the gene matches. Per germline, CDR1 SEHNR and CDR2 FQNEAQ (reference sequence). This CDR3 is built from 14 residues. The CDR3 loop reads CASSLGTGDYGYTF. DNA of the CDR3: TGTGCCAGCAGCTTAGGGACAGGGGACTATGGCTACACCTTC.

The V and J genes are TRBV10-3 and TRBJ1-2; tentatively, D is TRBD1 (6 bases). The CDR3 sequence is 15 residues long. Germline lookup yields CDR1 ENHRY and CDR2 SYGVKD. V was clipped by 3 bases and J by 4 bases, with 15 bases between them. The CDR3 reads CAISDGTNPGYGYTF. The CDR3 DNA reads TGTGCCATCAGTGACGGGACAAACCCTGGCTATGGCTACACCTTC.

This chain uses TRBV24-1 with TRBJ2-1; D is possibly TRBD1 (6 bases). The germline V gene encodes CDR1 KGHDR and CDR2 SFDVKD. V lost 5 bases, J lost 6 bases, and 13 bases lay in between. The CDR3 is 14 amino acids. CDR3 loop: CATSVQGLVNEQFF. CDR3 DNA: TGTGCCACCAGTGTCCAGGGGCTGGTCAATGAGCAGTTCTTC.

CDR3 amino acids: CATSMGSSGAYEQYF. The CDR3, as DNA: TGTGCCACCTCCATGGGGTCAAGTGGCGCCTACGAGCAGTACTTC. The gene calls are TRBV11-2 and TRBJ2-4; the D is unclear. The J call may be wrong; the DNA end is better matched by TRBJ2-7. This CDR3 region has 15 residues. Germline CDR1 is SGHAT and CDR2 is FQNNGV.

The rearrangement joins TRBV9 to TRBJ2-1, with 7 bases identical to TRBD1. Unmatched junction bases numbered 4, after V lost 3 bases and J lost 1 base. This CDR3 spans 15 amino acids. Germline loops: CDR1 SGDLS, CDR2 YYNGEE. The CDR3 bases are TGTGCCAGCAGCGCTCGGGACAGATCCTACAATGAGCAGTTCTTC. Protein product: CASSARDRSYNEQFF.

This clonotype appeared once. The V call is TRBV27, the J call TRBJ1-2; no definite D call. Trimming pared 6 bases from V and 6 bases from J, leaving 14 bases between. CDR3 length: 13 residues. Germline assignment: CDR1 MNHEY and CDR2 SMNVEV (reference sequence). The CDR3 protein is CASRPRMADGYTF. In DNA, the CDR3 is TGTGCCAGCAGACCACGGATGGCGGATGGCTACACCTTC.

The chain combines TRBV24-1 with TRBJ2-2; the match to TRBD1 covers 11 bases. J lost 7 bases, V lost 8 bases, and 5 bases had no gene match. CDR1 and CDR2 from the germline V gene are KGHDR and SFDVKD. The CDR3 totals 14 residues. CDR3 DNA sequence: TGTGCCACCAAGGGACAGGGGGAGAGCGGGGAGCTGTTTTTT. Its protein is CATKGQGESGELFF.

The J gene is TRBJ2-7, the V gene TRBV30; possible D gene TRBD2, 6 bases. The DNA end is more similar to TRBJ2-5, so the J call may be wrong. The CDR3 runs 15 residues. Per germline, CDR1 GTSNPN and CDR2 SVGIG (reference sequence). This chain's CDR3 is CAWSLPSGTAKTQYF. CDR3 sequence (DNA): TGTGCCTGGAGTCTACCCTCCGGGACTGCCAAGACCCAGTACTTC.